The following is a TCR beta chain sequence with its context. This specimen comes from a study of blood T cell repertoires in COVID-19. The overall study: COVID-19 samples from acute and convalescent phases originated in the United States, Italy and Spain.

Libraries were prepared by immunoSEQ multiplex PCR; TCRdb keeps only in-frame clonotypes and omits some of them. The table shows about 150,000 clones, with about 79% occurring only once. Germline V gene lookup returns CDR1 LNHDA and CDR2 SQIVND (reference sequence). Trimming took 4 bases from V and 4 from J; bases not matched to a gene: 0. This CDR3 comprises 13 residues. Material for sequencing was peripheral blood. The chain is built from TRBV19 and TRBJ2-3; 9 bases are shared with TRBD1. This receptor was obtained from a woman aged 45-65 years with acute or convalescent COVID-19. CDR3 in amino acids: CASSRTGADTQYF. CDR3 DNA: TGTGCCAGTAGTAGGACAGGGGCAGATACGCAGTATTTT. The variable domain in full, with the rest retrieved from reference TRBV19 and TRBJ2-3, is DGGITQSPKYLFRKEGQNVTLSCEQNLNHDAMYWYRQDPGQGLRLIYYSQIVNDFQKGDIAEGYSVSREKKESFPLTVTSAQKNPTAFYLCASSRTGADTQYFGPGTRLTVL.